The T cell receptor beta chain described here comes from a study of blood T cell repertoires in COVID-19. Using immunoSEQ multiplex PCR, the repertoire was profiled, and TCRdb retains in-frame clones only, with some absent. The table shows 220,000 or so clones, with about nine tenths occurring only once. This clonotype was sampled from a man aged 50-59 years who had been exposed to COVID-19. Sequencing used PBMCs or T cells enriched from blood (not recorded which).

The CDR3 is CASSYDRNTEAFF. The DNA of the CDR3 is TGTGCCAGCAGCTACGACAGGAACACTGAAGCTTTCTTT. The rearrangement uses TRBV5-6 and TRBJ1-1, with a possible D match to TRBD1 (5 bases). CDR3 length equals 13 residues. V shed 3 bases and J shed 1 base, with 7 bases lying between them. From germline, CDR1 is SGHDT and CDR2 YYEEEE.